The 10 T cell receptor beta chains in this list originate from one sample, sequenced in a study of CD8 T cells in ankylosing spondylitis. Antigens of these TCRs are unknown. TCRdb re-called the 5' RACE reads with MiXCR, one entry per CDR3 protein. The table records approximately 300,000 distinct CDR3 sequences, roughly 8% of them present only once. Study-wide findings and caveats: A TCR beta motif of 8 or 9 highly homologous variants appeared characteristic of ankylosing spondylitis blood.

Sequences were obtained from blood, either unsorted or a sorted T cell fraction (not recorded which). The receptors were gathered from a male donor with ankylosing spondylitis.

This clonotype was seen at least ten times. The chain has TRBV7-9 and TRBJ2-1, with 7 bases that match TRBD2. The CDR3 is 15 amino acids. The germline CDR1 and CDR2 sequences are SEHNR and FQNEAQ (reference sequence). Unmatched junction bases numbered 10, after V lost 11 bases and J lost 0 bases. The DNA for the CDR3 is TGTGCCGTCCCTCTAGCGGCCAGCTCCTACAATGAGCAGTTCTTC. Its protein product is CAVPLAASSYNEQFF.

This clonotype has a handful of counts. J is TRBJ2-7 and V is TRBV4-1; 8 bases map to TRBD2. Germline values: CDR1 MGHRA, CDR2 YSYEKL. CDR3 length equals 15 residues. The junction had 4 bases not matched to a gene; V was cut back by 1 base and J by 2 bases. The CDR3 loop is CASSQGSGSPYEQYF. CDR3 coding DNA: TGCGCCAGCAGCCAAGGGAGCGGGAGTCCCTACGAGCAGTACTTC.

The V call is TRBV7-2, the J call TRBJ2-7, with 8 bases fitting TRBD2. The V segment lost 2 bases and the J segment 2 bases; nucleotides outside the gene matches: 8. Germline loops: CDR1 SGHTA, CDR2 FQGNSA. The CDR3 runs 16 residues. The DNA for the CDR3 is TGTGCCAGCAGCTTATCGGGGGGGGTAGGGACCTACGAGCAGTACTTC. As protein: CASSLSGGVGTYEQYF.

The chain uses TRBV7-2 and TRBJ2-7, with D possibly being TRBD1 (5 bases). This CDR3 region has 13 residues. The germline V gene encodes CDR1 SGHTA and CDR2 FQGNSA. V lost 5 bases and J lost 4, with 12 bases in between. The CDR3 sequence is CASSPDTGYEQYF. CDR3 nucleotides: TGTGCCAGCAGCCCGGACACGGGTTACGAGCAGTACTTC.

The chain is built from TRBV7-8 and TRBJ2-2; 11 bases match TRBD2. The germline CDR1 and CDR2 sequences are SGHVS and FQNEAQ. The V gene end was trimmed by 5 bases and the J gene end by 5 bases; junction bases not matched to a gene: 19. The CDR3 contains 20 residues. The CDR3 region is CASSRSLAGGIARSTGELFF. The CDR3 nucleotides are TGTGCCAGCAGCCGCAGCCTAGCGGGAGGAATCGCCCGGTCGACCGGGGAGCTGTTTTTT.

DNA of the CDR3: TGTGCCAGCAGTTTAAATTTAGGACATAACGAGCAGTACTTC. Protein sequence: CASSLNLGHNEQYF. J is TRBJ2-7 and V is TRBV27; D possibly corresponds to TRBD1 (5 bases). CDR3 length: 14 amino acids. The germline CDR1 and CDR2 sequences are MNHEY and SMNVEV (reference sequence). V was shortened by 2 bases and J by 5 bases, with 13 bases between the two germline ends.

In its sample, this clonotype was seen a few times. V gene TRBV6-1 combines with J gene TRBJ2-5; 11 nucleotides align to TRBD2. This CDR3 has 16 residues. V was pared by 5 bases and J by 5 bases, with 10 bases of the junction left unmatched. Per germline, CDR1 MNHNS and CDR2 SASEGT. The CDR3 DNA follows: TGTGCCAGCAGTACATTAGCGGGAGGGCCTGGGGAGACCCAGTACTTC. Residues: CASSTLAGGPGETQYF.

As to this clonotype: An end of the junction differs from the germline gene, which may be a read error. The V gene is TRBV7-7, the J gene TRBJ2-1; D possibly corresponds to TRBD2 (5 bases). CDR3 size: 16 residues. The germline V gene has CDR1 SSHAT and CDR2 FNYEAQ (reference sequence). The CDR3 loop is CASSLQRSASYNEQFF. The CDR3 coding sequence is TGTGCTAGCAGCTTACAGCGGAGTGCCTCCTACAATGAGCAGTTCTTC.

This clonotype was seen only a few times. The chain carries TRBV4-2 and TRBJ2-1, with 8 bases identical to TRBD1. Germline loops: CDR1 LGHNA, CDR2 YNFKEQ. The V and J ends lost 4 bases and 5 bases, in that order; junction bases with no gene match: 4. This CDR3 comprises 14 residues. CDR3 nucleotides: TGTGCCAGCAGCCCCCGGGGACAGGACAATGAGCAGTTCTTC. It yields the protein CASSPRGQDNEQFF.

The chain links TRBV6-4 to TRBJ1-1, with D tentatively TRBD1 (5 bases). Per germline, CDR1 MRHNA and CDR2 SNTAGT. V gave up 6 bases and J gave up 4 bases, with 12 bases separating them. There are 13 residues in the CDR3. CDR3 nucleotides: TGTGCCAGCAGAGCAGGGCTGACCACTGAAGCTTTCTTT. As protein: CASRAGLTTEAFF.